Presented here are 8 T cell receptor beta chains from one specimen sequenced in a study of cytomegalovirus exposure and HLA in healthy donors. The primer mix had 60 Vbeta and 13 Jbeta primers. Only in-frame clones appear in the TCRdb table, and some are missing; sequencing was by immunoSEQ multiplex PCR. The profile shows approximately 110,000 clones, approximately 80% of them singletons. Sequenced material: PBMCs. These receptors were taken from a man in his fifties or sixties in good health and CMV-seronegative.

The chain carries TRBV6-1 and TRBJ2-3, with 8 bases identical to TRBD1. V shed 1 base, J shed 1 base, and the junction held 4 bases outside the gene matches. The V gene's germline CDR1 is MNHNS and CDR2 SASEGT. CDR3 length: 16 residues. CDR3 coding DNA: TGTGCCAGCAGTGAAGGGAGGGGACAGGGCACAGATACGCAGTATTTT. Encoded protein: CASSEGRGQGTDTQYF.

V and J are TRBV7-2 and TRBJ1-2; perhaps TRBD1 as D (5 bases). This CDR3 has 13 residues. V was pared by 5 bases and J by 7 bases, with 14 bases between. Per germline, CDR1 SGHTA and CDR2 FQGNSA. The CDR3 coding sequence is TGTGCCAGCAGCCCTTCGGGGGTAGTTGGCTACACCTTC. This gives the protein CASSPSGVVGYTF.

This chain links TRBV7-2 with TRBJ2-7; no firm D call. CDR3 length: 12 residues. Germline loops: CDR1 SGHTA, CDR2 FQGNSA. V was shortened by 4 bases and J by 1 base, with 5 bases between the two germline ends. The CDR3 DNA follows: TGTGCCAGCAGCTCTCTATCCTACGAGCAGTACTTC. Its translation: CASSSLSYEQYF.

This chain uses TRBV5-1 with TRBJ2-4, with a tentative D call TRBD2 (6 bases). V was shortened by 2 bases and J by 2 bases, with 17 bases between the two germline ends. CDR1 SGHRS and CDR2 YFSETQ come from the germline V gene. The CDR3 covers 17 residues. The CDR3 sequence is CASSFPGGDMTKNIQYF. For the CDR3, the DNA is TGCGCCAGCAGCTTTCCCGGGGGAGACATGACCAAAAACATTCAGTACTTC.

The chain combines TRBV7-5 with TRBJ2-7; the tabulated D call, TRBD1, remains unverified against the DNA. TRBV7-5 corresponds to a pseudogene. This CDR3 is 14 amino acids long. The CDR3 region has the DNA TGTGTCAGAAGCGTCGGACAGGGGGTCGACGAGCAGTACTTC. The encoded protein is CVRSVGQGVDEQYF.

This rearrangement joins TRBV5-1 to TRBJ1-1; 8 nucleotides agree with TRBD1. Germline V lookup: CDR1 SGHRS, CDR2 YFSETQ. The CDR3 extends over 15 amino acids. Trimming at V came to 4 bases and at J to 4 bases, leaving 9 bases not matched to a gene. In DNA, the CDR3 is TGCGCCAGCAGCCGGGACAGGTTACCAAGCACTGAAGCTTTCTTT. Amino acids: CASSRDRLPSTEAFF.

The chain recombines TRBV5-1 with TRBJ2-6; 7 bases are shared with TRBD2. The CDR3 loop spans 19 amino acids. The trim removed 4 bases at V and 0 bases at J, leaving 13 bases unmatched. Looked up from germline, CDR1 is SGHRS and CDR2 is YFSETQ. CDR3 region: CASSLGLFQRGSGANVLTF. CDR3 bases: TGCGCCAGCAGCCTGGGACTCTTCCAGCGGGGCTCTGGGGCCAACGTCCTGACTTTC.

The V call is TRBV19, the J call TRBJ1-1; a possible D gene is TRBD1 (6 bases). Germline V gene data show CDR1 as LNHDA and CDR2 as SQIVND (reference sequence). This CDR3 has 12 residues. Trimming took off 6 bases at V and 7 bases at J, with 12 bases between the two ends. CDR3 nucleotides: TGTGCCAGTAGCACAGGGTTGGGTGAAGCTTTCTTT. It is translated as CASSTGLGEAFF.